In this sample, the clone carrying this T cell receptor (beta chain) turned up a few times. The sample comes from a study of T cells in Graves' hyperthyroidism and ophthalmopathy. Amplification of TCR beta CDR3 regions was performed using RNA transcripts as template. HTBI primers were used for first-round RT-PCR of the TCR CDR3. TCRdb processed the multiplex PCR reads anew with MiXCR; each CDR3 protein has one entry. Of nearly 600,000 distinct CDR3 sequences in the sample, 12% to 15% are singletons; the top ten hold approximately 6.4%. Germline lookup yields CDR1 SGHTA and CDR2 FQGNSA. Trimming shortened V by 2 bases and J by 8 bases, and 10 bases separated the two germline ends. The length of the CDR3 is 14 residues.

The chain carries TRBV7-2 and TRBJ1-6; D gene ambiguous. This clonotype was sampled from a woman aged 18-30 years with Graves' ophthalmopathy. Source material: blood. CDR3 region: CASSLRASDSPLHF. The DNA for the CDR3 is TGTGCCAGCAGCTTAAGGGCCTCGGATTCACCCCTCCACTTT.